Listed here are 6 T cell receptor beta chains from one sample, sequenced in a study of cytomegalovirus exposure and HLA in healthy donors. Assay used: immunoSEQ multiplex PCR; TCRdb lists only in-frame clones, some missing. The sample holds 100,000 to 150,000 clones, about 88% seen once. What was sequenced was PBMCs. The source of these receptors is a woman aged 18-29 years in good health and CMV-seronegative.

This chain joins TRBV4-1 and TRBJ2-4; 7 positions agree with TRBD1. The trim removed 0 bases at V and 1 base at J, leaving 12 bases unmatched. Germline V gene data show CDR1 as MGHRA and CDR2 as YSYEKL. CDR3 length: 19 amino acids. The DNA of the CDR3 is TGCGCCAGCAGCCAAGATAGCGACAGGGTAGCCGTCGCCAAAAACATTCAGTACTTC. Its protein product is CASSQDSDRVAVAKNIQYF.

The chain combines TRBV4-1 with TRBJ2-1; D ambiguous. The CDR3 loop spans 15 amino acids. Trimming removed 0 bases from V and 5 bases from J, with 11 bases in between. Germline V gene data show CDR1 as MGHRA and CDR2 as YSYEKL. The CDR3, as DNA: TGCGCCAGCAGCCAAGACGGCAGGTATGACAATGAGCAGTTCTTC. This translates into CASSQDGRYDNEQFF.

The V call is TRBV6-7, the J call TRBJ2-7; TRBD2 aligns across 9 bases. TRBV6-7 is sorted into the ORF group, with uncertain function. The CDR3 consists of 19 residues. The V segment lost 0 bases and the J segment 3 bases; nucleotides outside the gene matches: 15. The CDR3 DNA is TGTGCCAGCAGTTACTCTACCCCCTGGGGGAGCGGGGGGAACTACGAGCAGTACGTC. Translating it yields CASSYSTPWGSGGNYEQYV.

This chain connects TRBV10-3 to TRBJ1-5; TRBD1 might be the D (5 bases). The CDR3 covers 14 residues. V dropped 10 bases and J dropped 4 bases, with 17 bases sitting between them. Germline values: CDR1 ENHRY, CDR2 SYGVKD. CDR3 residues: CASSFAGSNQPQHF. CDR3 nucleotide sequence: TGTGCCAGCTCATTTGCAGGGTCAAATCAGCCCCAGCATTTT.

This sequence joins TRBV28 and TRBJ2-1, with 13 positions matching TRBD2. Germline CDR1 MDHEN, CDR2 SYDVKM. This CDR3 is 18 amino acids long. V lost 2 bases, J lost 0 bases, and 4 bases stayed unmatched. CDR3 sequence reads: CASSLGTSGISSYNEQFF. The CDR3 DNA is TGTGCCAGCAGTTTAGGGACTAGCGGGATTAGCTCCTACAATGAGCAGTTCTTC.

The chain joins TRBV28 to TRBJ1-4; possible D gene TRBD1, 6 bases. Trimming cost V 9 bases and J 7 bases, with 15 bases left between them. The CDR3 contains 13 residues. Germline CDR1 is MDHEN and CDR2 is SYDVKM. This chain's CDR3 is CASIRDMGEKLFF. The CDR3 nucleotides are TGTGCCAGTATCCGGGACATGGGTGAAAAACTGTTTTTT. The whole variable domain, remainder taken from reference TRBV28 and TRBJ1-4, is DVKVTQSSRYLVKRTGEKVFLECVQDMDHENMFWYRQDPGLGLRLIYFSYDVKMKEKGDIPEGYSVSREKKERFSLILESASTNQTSMYLCASIRDMGEKLFFGSGTQLSVL.